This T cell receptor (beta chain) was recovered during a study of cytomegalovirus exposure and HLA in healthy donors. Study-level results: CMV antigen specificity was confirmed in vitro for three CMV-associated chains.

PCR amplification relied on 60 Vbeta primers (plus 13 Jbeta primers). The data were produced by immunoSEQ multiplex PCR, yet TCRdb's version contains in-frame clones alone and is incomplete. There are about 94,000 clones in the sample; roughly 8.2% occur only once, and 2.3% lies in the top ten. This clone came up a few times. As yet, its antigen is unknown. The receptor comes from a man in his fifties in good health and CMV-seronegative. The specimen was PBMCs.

CDR3 residues: CASSETGRHLNYGYTF. The CDR3 DNA is TGTGCCAGCAGTGAAACCGGCAGACATTTAAACTATGGCTACACCTTC. This chain joins TRBV6-1 and TRBJ1-2; D is uncertain. The CDR3 is 16 amino acids. CDR1 is MNHNS, CDR2 SASEGT, per germline. With 2 bases removed from V and 2 bases from J, the gap between germline ends came to 15 bases.